A selection of T cell receptor beta chains follows, all from one sample in a study of pediatric ulcerative colitis. Method: immunoSEQ multiplex PCR; TCRdb's copy keeps in-frame clones and lacks some. The table has tens of thousands of clones, roughly 70% seen once. The sample consisted of gut tissue. These receptors came from a boy aged 5-17 years with severe ulcerative colitis. Each CDR3 is given with its conserved first and last residue. A D gene is named only where the DNA matches it firmly. The size field is filled for only some rows; it gives once, few, many or a size class.

d_gene: -; v_gene: TRBV27; j_gene: TRBJ1-1; abundance: few; CDR3nt: TGTGCCAGCAATAGGGCAGGGAACACTGAAGCTTTCTTT; CDR3aa: CASNRAGNTEAFF
d_gene: TRBD1; v_gene: TRBV6-5; j_gene: TRBJ1-1; abundance: -; CDR3nt: TGTGCCAGCAGTCCCCGGACAGGGCTAAACACTGAAGCTTTCTTT; CDR3aa: CASSPRTGLNTEAFF
d_gene: TRBD2; v_gene: TRBV7-9; j_gene: TRBJ2-3; abundance: -; CDR3nt: TGTGCCAGCAGCCCGGGACTAGCGGGGCGGAGCACAGATACGCAGTATTTT; CDR3aa: CASSPGLAGRSTDTQYF
d_gene: TRBD1; v_gene: TRBV7-2; j_gene: TRBJ1-2; abundance: -; CDR3nt: TGTGCCAGCAGCTTAGAAGTCCAGGGGGAGGATGGCTACACCTTC; CDR3aa: CASSLEVQGEDGYTF
d_gene: -; v_gene: TRBV7-2; j_gene: TRBJ1-3; abundance: once; CDR3nt: TGTGCCAGCAGCGACCCCGGGGACCGGTATTACACCATATATTTT; CDR3aa: CASSDPGDRYYTIYF
d_gene: -; v_gene: TRBV5-5; j_gene: TRBJ2-1; abundance: -; CDR3nt: TGTGCCAGCAGCTCACAGGGTCATGAGCAGTTCTTC; CDR3aa: CASSSQGHEQFF
d_gene: -; v_gene: TRBV5-1; j_gene: TRBJ1-1; abundance: few; CDR3nt: TGCGCCAGCAGCTTGGGGACCGCCAACACTGAAGCTTTCTTT; CDR3aa: CASSLGTANTEAFF
d_gene: TRBD1; v_gene: TRBV30; j_gene: TRBJ2-2; abundance: -; CDR3nt: TGTGCCTGGAGGGCCCAGACAGGGTGGTCCGGGGAGCTGTTTTTT; CDR3aa: CAWRAQTGWSGELFF
d_gene: TRBD1; v_gene: TRBV5-4; j_gene: TRBJ1-4; abundance: -; CDR3nt: TGTGCCAGCAGCATCGGACAGGGGAATGAAAAACTGTTTTTT; CDR3aa: CASSIGQGNEKLFF
d_gene: TRBD1; v_gene: TRBV11-2; j_gene: TRBJ2-7; abundance: -; CDR3nt: TGTGCCAGCAGCCCTCCGGGACAGGTCGTATTCGAGCAGTACTTC; CDR3aa: CASSPPGQVVFEQYF
d_gene: -; v_gene: TRBV5-1; j_gene: TRBJ2-1; abundance: -; CDR3nt: TGCGCCAGCAGCTTGGCCCTCCATTACAATGAGCAGTTCTTC; CDR3aa: CASSLALHYNEQFF
d_gene: TRBD1; v_gene: TRBV7-2; j_gene: TRBJ1-2; abundance: -; CDR3nt: TGTGCCAGCAGCATAAAGACAGGGGGCGTCGGTGGCTACACCTTC; CDR3aa: CASSIKTGGVGGYTF
d_gene: -; v_gene: TRBV6-6; j_gene: TRBJ2-1; abundance: once; CDR3nt: TGTGCCAGCAGTTACGAAGTGGGGGGGCCAGTTGAGCAGTTCTTC; CDR3aa: CASSYEVGGPVEQFF
d_gene: TRBD1; v_gene: TRBV9; j_gene: TRBJ1-2; abundance: -; CDR3nt: TGTGCCAGCAGCGGGCCAACCGACAGGGTCTATGGCTACACCTTC; CDR3aa: CASSGPTDRVYGYTF
d_gene: TRBD1; v_gene: TRBV4-1; j_gene: TRBJ1-2; abundance: -; CDR3nt: TGCGCCAGCAGCCAGAGACAGGGTGGATATGGCTACACCTTC; CDR3aa: CASSQRQGGYGYTF
d_gene: TRBD1; v_gene: TRBV30; j_gene: TRBJ1-2; abundance: -; CDR3nt: TGTGCCTGGAGTCCAACAGGGGGAGGTGTGTATGGCTACACCTTC; CDR3aa: CAWSPTGGGVYGYTF
d_gene: -; v_gene: TRBV6-5; j_gene: TRBJ1-4; abundance: once; CDR3nt: TGTGCCAGCAGTCCTTACAACCCGGGAGAAGAAAAACTGTTTTTT; CDR3aa: CASSPYNPGEEKLFF
d_gene: -; v_gene: TRBV7-9; j_gene: TRBJ1-1; abundance: -; CDR3nt: TGTGCCAGCAGCTTAGAACGGAAAGGAAACACTGAAGCTTTCTTT; CDR3aa: CASSLERKGNTEAFF
d_gene: -; v_gene: TRBV29-1; j_gene: TRBJ2-7; abundance: -; CDR3nt: TGCAGCGTTGCGCGATTCGGGTCCTACGAGCAGTACTTC; CDR3aa: CSVARFGSYEQYF
d_gene: -; v_gene: TRBV7-9; j_gene: TRBJ2-2; abundance: -; CDR3nt: TGTGCCAGCAGCCCAAGACAGTCGAACACCGGGGAGCTGTTTTTT; CDR3aa: CASSPRQSNTGELFF
d_gene: TRBD1; v_gene: TRBV5-8; j_gene: TRBJ1-5; abundance: -; CDR3nt: TGTGCCAGCAGGCCTTTTACAGGGGGCCGGAGCAATCAGCCCCAGCATTTT; CDR3aa: CASRPFTGGRSNQPQHF
d_gene: -; v_gene: TRBV6-1; j_gene: TRBJ1-1; abundance: -; CDR3nt: TGTGCCAGCAGTGAATACGGGGGAGAGTCCTCCGAAGCTTTCTTT; CDR3aa: CASSEYGGESSEAFF
d_gene: -; v_gene: TRBV23-1; j_gene: TRBJ1-1; abundance: -; CDR3nt: TGCGCCAGCAGTCAACCGAGGGTCCCAGGGAGGCGGGTGAACACTGAAGCTTTCTTT; CDR3aa: CASSQPRVPGRRVNTEAFF
d_gene: -; v_gene: TRBV7-8; j_gene: TRBJ1-2; abundance: once; CDR3nt: TGTGCCAGCAGTCCTGGGCCCTCCTTTTATGGCTACACCTTC; CDR3aa: CASSPGPSFYGYTF
d_gene: -; v_gene: TRBV11-2; j_gene: TRBJ2-2; abundance: -; CDR3nt: TGTGCCAGCAGCAGCGGGACAGTCGAGGCCGGGGAGCTGTTTTTT; CDR3aa: CASSSGTVEAGELFF
d_gene: TRBD1; v_gene: TRBV6-5; j_gene: TRBJ1-2; abundance: few; CDR3nt: TGTGCCAGCACCCAGGGGGCGGGCTACACCTTC; CDR3aa: CASTQGAGYTF
d_gene: -; v_gene: TRBV6-1; j_gene: TRBJ2-7; abundance: -; CDR3nt: TGTGCCAGCGGACAGTTATCCTACGAGCAGTACTTC; CDR3aa: CASGQLSYEQYF
d_gene: -; v_gene: TRBV30; j_gene: TRBJ2-7; abundance: -; CDR3nt: TGTGCCTGGGGGACCGAGACCTACGAGCAGTACTTC; CDR3aa: CAWGTETYEQYF
d_gene: TRBD1; v_gene: TRBV4-2; j_gene: TRBJ2-6; abundance: once; CDR3nt: TGTGCCAGCAGCCAAGCCTGGACAGGGGGAACTTCTGGGGCCAACGTCCTGACTTTC; CDR3aa: CASSQAWTGGTSGANVLTF
d_gene: TRBD2; v_gene: TRBV7-9; j_gene: TRBJ2-3; abundance: -; CDR3nt: TGTGCCAGCAGCTCACAACGAGGACTAGCGGCACGTCTCGGTACGCAGTATTTT; CDR3aa: CASSSQRGLAARLGTQYF
d_gene: -; v_gene: TRBV9; j_gene: TRBJ1-2; abundance: few; CDR3nt: TGTGCCAGCAGCGCCTCGGTGGACGGCTACACCTTC; CDR3aa: CASSASVDGYTF
d_gene: -; v_gene: TRBV10-3; j_gene: TRBJ1-1; abundance: -; CDR3nt: TGTGCCATCGCTGGGCAAGCGAACACTGAAGCTTTCTTT; CDR3aa: CAIAGQANTEAFF
d_gene: TRBD2; v_gene: TRBV10-2; j_gene: TRBJ2-1; abundance: -; CDR3nt: TGCGCCAGCAGGAGGACTAGCGGGGGACCGGGTGAGCAGTTCTTC; CDR3aa: CASRRTSGGPGEQFF